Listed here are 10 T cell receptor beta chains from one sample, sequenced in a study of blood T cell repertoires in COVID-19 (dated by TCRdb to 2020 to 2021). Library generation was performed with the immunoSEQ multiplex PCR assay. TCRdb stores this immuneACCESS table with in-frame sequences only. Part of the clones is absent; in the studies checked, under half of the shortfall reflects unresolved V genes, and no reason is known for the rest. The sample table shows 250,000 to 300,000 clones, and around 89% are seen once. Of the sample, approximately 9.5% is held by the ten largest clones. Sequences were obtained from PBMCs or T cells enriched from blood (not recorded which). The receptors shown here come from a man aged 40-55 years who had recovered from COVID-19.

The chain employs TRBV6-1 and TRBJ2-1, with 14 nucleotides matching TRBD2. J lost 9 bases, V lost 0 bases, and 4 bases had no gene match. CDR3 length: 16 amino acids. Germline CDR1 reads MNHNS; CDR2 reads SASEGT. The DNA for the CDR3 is TGTGCCAGCAGTGAAGCGACTAGCGGGAGGGCCGGTGAGCAGTTCTTC. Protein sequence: CASSEATSGRAGEQFF.

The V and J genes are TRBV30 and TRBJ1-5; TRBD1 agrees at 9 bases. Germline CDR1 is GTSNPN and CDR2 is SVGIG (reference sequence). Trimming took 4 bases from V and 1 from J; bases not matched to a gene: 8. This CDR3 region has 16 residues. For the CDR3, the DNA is TGTGCCTGGATGAAGACAGGGACAGGGAGCAATCAGCCCCAGCATTTT. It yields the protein CAWMKTGTGSNQPQHF.

CDR3 nucleotide sequence: TGTGCCAGCTCACCAGCTCAAGAGGGCTACACCTTC. Residues: CASSPAQEGYTF. The chain uses TRBV18 and TRBJ1-2; no clear D. There are 12 residues in the CDR3. Between the trimmed V and J ends, which lost 2 bases and 8 bases, there was a span of 9 bases. CDR1 is KGHSH and CDR2 is LQKENI in the germline V gene.

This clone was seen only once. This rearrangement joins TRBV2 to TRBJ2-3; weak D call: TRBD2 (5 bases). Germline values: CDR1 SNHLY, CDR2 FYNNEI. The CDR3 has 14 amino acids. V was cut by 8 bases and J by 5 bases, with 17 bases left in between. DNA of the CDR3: TGTGCCAGCGAGGGTAGGACGCCGGAAGATACGCAGTATTTT. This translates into CASEGRTPEDTQYF. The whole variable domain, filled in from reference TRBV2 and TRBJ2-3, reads EPEVTQTPSHQVTQMGQEVILRCVPISNHLYFYWYRQILGQKVEFLVSFYNNEISEKSEIFDDQFSVERPDGSNFTLKIRSTKLEDSAMYFCASEGRTPEDTQYFGPGTRLTVL.

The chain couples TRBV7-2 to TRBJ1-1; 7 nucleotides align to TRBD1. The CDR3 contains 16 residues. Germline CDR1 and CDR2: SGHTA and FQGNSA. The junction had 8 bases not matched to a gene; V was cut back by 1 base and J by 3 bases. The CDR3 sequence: CASSLDRGNLDTEAFF. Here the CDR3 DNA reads TGTGCCAGCAGCTTAGACAGGGGCAACTTAGACACTGAAGCTTTCTTT.

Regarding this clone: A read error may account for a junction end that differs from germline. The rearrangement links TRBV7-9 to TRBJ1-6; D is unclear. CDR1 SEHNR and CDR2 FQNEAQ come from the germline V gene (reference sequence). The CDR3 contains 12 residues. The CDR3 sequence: CASSSDNSPLHF. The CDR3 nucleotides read TGTGCCAGCAGCTCCGATAATTCACCCCTCCACTTT.

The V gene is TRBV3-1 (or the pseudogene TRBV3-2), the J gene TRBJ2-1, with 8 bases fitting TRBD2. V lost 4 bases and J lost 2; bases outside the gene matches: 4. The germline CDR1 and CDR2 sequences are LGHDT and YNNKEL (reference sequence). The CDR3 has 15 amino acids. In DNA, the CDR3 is TGTGCCAGCAGCCGGGCAGCGGGGGCCTACAATGAGCAGTTCTTC. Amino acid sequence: CASSRAAGAYNEQFF.

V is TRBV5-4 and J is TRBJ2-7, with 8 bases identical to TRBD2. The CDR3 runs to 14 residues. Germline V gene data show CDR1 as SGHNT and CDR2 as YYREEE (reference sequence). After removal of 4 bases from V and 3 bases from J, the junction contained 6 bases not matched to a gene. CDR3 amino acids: CASSPYGTSYEQYF. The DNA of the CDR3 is TGTGCCAGCAGCCCGTACGGGACTAGCTACGAGCAGTACTTC.

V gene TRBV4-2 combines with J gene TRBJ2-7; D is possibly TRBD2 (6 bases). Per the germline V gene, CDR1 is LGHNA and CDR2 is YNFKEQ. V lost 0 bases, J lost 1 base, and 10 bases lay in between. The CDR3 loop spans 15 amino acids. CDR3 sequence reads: CASSQDWGVSYEQYF. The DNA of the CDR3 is TGTGCCAGCAGCCAAGATTGGGGGGTATCCTACGAGCAGTACTTC.

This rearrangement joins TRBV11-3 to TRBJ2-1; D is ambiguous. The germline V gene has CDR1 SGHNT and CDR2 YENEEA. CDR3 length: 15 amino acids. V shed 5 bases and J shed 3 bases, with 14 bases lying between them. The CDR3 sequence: CASSLVSSGYNEQFF. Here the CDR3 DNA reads TGTGCCAGCAGCCTAGTTAGTTCCGGCTACAATGAGCAGTTCTTC.